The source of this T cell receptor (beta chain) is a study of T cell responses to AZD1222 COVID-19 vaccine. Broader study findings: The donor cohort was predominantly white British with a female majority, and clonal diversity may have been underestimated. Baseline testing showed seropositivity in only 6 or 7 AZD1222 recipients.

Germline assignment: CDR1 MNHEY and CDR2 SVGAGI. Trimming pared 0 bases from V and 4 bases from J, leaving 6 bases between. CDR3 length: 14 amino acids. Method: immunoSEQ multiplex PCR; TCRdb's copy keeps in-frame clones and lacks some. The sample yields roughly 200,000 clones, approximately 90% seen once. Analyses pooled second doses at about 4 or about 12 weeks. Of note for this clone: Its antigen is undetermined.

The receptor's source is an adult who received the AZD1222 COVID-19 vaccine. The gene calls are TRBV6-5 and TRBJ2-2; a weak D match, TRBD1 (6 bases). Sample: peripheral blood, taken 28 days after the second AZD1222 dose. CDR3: CASSYSGGTGELFF. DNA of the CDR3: TGTGCCAGCAGTTACTCAGGGGGCACCGGGGAGCTGTTTTTT.